This entry features one T cell receptor beta chain sequence. This sample is part of a study of blood T cell repertoires in COVID-19. For the study at large: The cDNA or gDNA used as material had been derived from T cells, B-cell-depleted T cells, or PBMCs.

How the authors handled the data: Quantification of nucleated cells was approximated via reference gene primer amplification. Sequencing used immunoSEQ multiplex PCR; TCRdb keeps in-frame clones, though not all of them. V and J calls and clone size follow that table, whereas D and trimming were derived from the DNA. The table shows over 30,000 clones, with about 90% occurring only once. V trimming: 3 bases; J trimming: 4 bases; junction bases outside the gene matches: 8. This CDR3 is built from 15 residues. Germline-derived CDR1 and CDR2 are SQVTM and ANQGSEA. Sequencing was done on a sample of peripheral blood. The chain links TRBV29-1 to TRBJ1-2, with 10 bases aligning to TRBD1. The source is an elderly man with acute or convalescent COVID-19. The CDR3 is CSVDETGTGAYGYTF. CDR3 nucleotide sequence: TGCAGCGTTGATGAAACCGGGACAGGGGCCTATGGCTACACCTTC.